The present T cell receptor beta chain was sequenced within a study of T-cell reconstitution after alpha-beta-depleted transplantation in children. Unique molecular identifiers were used to barcode this TCRbeta library. TCRdb re-analysed the PCR reads in MiXCR, keeping a single row per CDR3 protein. The top ten clones hold roughly 2.3% of a sample with a few hundred thousand distinct CDR3 sequences, about an eighth of them seen once. The CDR3 consists of 17 residues. Germline V gene sequence: CDR1 SGHRS, CDR2 YFSETQ. J lost 2 bases, V lost 3 bases, and 7 bases had no gene match. This clonotype has ten or more counts.

This clonotype was obtained from a male patient under 18 who had a stem cell transplant for acute myeloid leukemia, so the T cells may come from the graft donor. The rearrangement uses TRBV5-1 and TRBJ2-3, with 12 bases that match TRBD2. The source material was PBMCs, mostly from graft donor cells, sampled 360 days after TCRalphabeta/CD19-depleted stem cell transplant. CDR3 coding DNA: TGCGCCAGCAGCTCCCTGCTAGCGGGAGGGCCCACAGATACGCAGTATTTT. Protein sequence: CASSSLLAGGPTDTQYF.